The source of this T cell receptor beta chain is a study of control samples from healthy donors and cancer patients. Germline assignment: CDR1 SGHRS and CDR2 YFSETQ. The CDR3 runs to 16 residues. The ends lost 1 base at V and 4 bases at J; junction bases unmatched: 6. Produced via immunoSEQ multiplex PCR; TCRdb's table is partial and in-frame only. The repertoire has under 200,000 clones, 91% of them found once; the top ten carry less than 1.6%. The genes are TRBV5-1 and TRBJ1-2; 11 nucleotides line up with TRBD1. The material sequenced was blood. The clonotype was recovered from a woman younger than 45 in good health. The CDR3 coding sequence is TGCGCCAGCAGCTTGCTTTGGACAGGGGGCGGCTATGGCTACACCTTC. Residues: CASSLLWTGGGYGYTF.